This T cell receptor beta chain was recorded in a study of T cell changes during pregnancy in multiple sclerosis. Germline V lookup: CDR1 SGDLS, CDR2 YYNGEE. J gave up 3 bases and V 0 bases, and 3 bases lay outside the gene matches. The CDR3 contains 15 residues. Here immunoSEQ multiplex PCR was the method, and the copy in TCRdb shows in-frame clones only, minus some. The table has 45,000 or so clones, approximately 90% seen once; the top ten hold 2.9%. The origin of this receptor is a female donor with multiple sclerosis, enrolled in a pregnancy study. The material was CD8+ T cells from peripheral blood mononuclear cells, obtained in the second trimester of pregnancy. V and J are TRBV9 and TRBJ2-1; 7 positions agree with TRBD1. The CDR3: CASSVGGTDYNEQFF. The CDR3 DNA is TGTGCCAGCAGCGTAGGAGGGACAGACTACAATGAGCAGTTCTTC.